Listed below are T cell receptor beta chains from one sample, sequenced in a study of blood T cell repertoires in COVID-19. Only in-frame clones appear in the TCRdb table, and some are missing; sequencing was by immunoSEQ multiplex PCR. The table has around 200,000 clones, approximately 87% seen once. The sequenced sample consisted of PBMCs or T cells enriched from blood (not recorded which). The receptors shown here come from a woman aged 45-60 years in a cohort exposed to, infected with or recovered from COVID-19 (not recorded which). Both conserved end residues are part of each CDR3. A D gene is named only where the DNA matches it firmly.

J gene: TRBJ1-1; D gene: .; V gene: TRBV6-5; CDR3 DNA: TGTGCCAGCAGTTACTCGGGGAGTTTGGACACTGAAGCTTTCTTT; CDR3 protein: CASSYSGSLDTEAFF
J gene: TRBJ2-1; D gene: TRBD2; V gene: TRBV24-1; CDR3 DNA: TGTGCCACCAGTGACCCAGGACTAGCGGGGTCCTACAATGAGCAGTTCTTC; CDR3 protein: CATSDPGLAGSYNEQFF
J gene: TRBJ1-1; D gene: .; V gene: TRBV21-1; CDR3 DNA: TGTGCCAGCAGCGGGCAGACAAGCGCGGGGAACACTGAAGCTTTCTTT; CDR3 protein: CASSGQTSAGNTEAFF
J gene: TRBJ2-5; D gene: .; V gene: TRBV5-1; CDR3 DNA: TGCGCCAGCAGCTTAAGGATCGGGGGGCTTTCCGCAGCAGCGACCCAGTACTTC; CDR3 protein: CASSLRIGGLSAAATQYF
J gene: TRBJ2-7; D gene: .; V gene: TRBV21-1; CDR3 DNA: TGTGCCAGCAGCAAAGTACGGGGGGCGGCCTCCTACGAGCAGTACTTC; CDR3 protein: CASSKVRGAASYEQYF
J gene: TRBJ2-1; D gene: .; V gene: TRBV27; CDR3 DNA: TGTGCCAGCAGTAGGGGGGAGGGTTACAATGAGCAGTTCTTC; CDR3 protein: CASSRGEGYNEQFF
J gene: TRBJ2-3; D gene: .; V gene: TRBV7-8; CDR3 DNA: TGTGCCAGCACCTTAAGGATTGCGGGCAGCACAGATACGCAGTATTTT; CDR3 protein: CASTLRIAGSTDTQYF
J gene: TRBJ2-7; D gene: TRBD2; V gene: TRBV7-9; CDR3 DNA: TGTGCCAGCAGCTTATTTGGGGGGGAAATAGGCTACGAGCAGTACTTC; CDR3 protein: CASSLFGGEIGYEQYF
J gene: TRBJ1-2; D gene: TRBD1; V gene: TRBV3-1/TRBV3-2; CDR3 DNA: TGTGCCAGCAGCTACGGGACAGGGCCTTATGGCTACACCTTC; CDR3 protein: CASSYGTGPYGYTF
J gene: TRBJ1-6; D gene: .; V gene: TRBV6-5; CDR3 DNA: TGTGCCAGCAGCCCATGGAGCTCCTATAATTCACCCCTCCACTTT; CDR3 protein: CASSPWSSYNSPLHF